A selection of T cell receptor beta chains follows, all from one sample in a study of blood T cell repertoires in COVID-19. Libraries were prepared by immunoSEQ multiplex PCR; TCRdb keeps only in-frame clonotypes and omits some of them. The table has approximately 180,000 clones, approximately 83% seen once. Sequencing used peripheral blood. All receptors derive from a man aged 55-75 years with acute or convalescent COVID-19. CDR3s include the opening cysteine and the closing phenylalanine or tryptophan. D genes are given only for firm matches. Clone size is not always given. Where it is, it says once, few, many or a class for expanded clones.

TRBV7-3	few	TRBJ1-2	13	-	TGTGCCAGCAGCTTGCGGTCGAAGAATGGCTACACCTTC	CASSLRSKNGYTF
TRBV6-1	-	TRBJ2-3	15	TRBD2	TGTGCCAGCAGTGAACCGGGGGAGGGGACAGATACGCAGTATTTT	CASSEPGEGTDTQYF
TRBV25-1	-	TRBJ2-7	13	TRBD2	TGTGCCAGCAGTGAATCGGGGGGGGTCGAGCAGTACTTC	CASSESGGVEQYF
TRBV10-3	few	TRBJ2-1	13	-	TGTGCCGTCGCGTTAGCGACCTACAATGAGCAGTTCTTC	CAVALATYNEQFF
TRBV14	few	TRBJ2-7	15	-	TGTGCCAGCAGCCAAGATAGGGGCCTCCTCCACGAGCAGTACTTC	CASSQDRGLLHEQYF
TRBV19	-	TRBJ2-7	15	TRBD2	TGTGCCAGTAGTATAACTAGCGGGGACTCCTACGAGCAGTACTTC	CASSITSGDSYEQYF
TRBV30	-	TRBJ1-1	22	TRBD1	TGTGCCTGGACCATAAAGAGGGGGCCGGGACAGGGGCCCTCGAGGGTGAACACTGAAGCTTTCTTT	CAWTIKRGPGQGPSRVNTEAFF
TRBV27	-	TRBJ2-3	14	-	TGTGCCAGCAGTTTATGGCCCCCCCCAGATACGCAGTATTTT	CASSLWPPPDTQYF
TRBV27	-	TRBJ1-3	16	TRBD1	TGTGCCAGCAGGGATGCAGGGGGAAACTCTGGAAACACCATATATTTT	CASRDAGGNSGNTIYF
TRBV2	-	TRBJ1-6	12	-	TGTGCCAGCAGTGAAAACTTTCCACCCCTCCACTTT	CASSENFPPLHF
TRBV7-9	-	TRBJ1-1	15	TRBD1	TGTGCCAGCAGCTTAGTTGAGGGGGCGAACACTGAAGCTTTCTTT	CASSLVEGANTEAFF
TRBV6-5	-	TRBJ2-7	15	TRBD2	TGTGCCAGCAGTAGGACTAGCGGAAGCTCCTACGAGCAGTACTTC	CASSRTSGSSYEQYF
TRBV12-3/TRBV12-4	-	TRBJ2-3	13	TRBD2	TGTGCCAGCAGTGGGCTAGCGGGACATACGCAGTATTTT	CASSGLAGHTQYF
TRBV2	-	TRBJ1-4	15	TRBD1	TGTGCCAGCAGGGAGACAGGGTCAACTAATGAAAAACTGTTTTTT	CASRETGSTNEKLFF
TRBV7-8	-	TRBJ2-1	15	TRBD2	TGTGCCAGCAGCCCGGGACTAGCGGGAGTCAATGAGCAGTTCTTC	CASSPGLAGVNEQFF
TRBV5-1	-	TRBJ2-1	13	TRBD2	TGCGCCAGCACGGGAGGGACCTACAATGAGCAGTTCTTC	CASTGGTYNEQFF
TRBV14	-	TRBJ1-3	18	-	TGTGCCAGCAGCCAATATAGCTATGCTGCGCGCTCTGGAAACACCATATATTTT	CASSQYSYAARSGNTIYF
TRBV19	-	TRBJ2-6	15	-	TGTGCCAGTACCCGATCCGGGACAATACCCAACGTCCTGACTTTC	CASTRSGTIPNVLTF
TRBV14	-	TRBJ2-7	13	-	TGTGCCAGCAGCCGCCGTGGGGCTTACGAGCAGTACTTC	CASSRRGAYEQYF
TRBV20-1	-	TRBJ1-5	15	TRBD1	TGCAGTGCTAGTCGACAGGGGGCGGATCATCAGCCCCAGCATTTT	CSASRQGADHQPQHF
TRBV5-1	-	TRBJ2-5	15	TRBD1	TGCGCCAGCAGTCAACAGGGGGCTGGGCGAGAGACCCAGTACTTC	CASSQQGAGRETQYF
TRBV5-5	-	TRBJ1-2	18	-	TGTGCCAGCAGCTTGGCCGGGGGGCTAAGACTACCTAACTATGGCTACACCTTC	CASSLAGGLRLPNYGYTF
TRBV19	-	TRBJ2-7	14	-	TGTGCCAGTAGTGCGACCGGGGGCTCCTACGAGCAGTACTTC	CASSATGGSYEQYF
TRBV27	once	TRBJ2-7	17	TRBD2	TGTGCCAGCAGTTTCCTCCCCTCGGCCAGCGGGGCTTACGAGCAGTACTTC	CASSFLPSASGAYEQYF
TRBV7-8	-	TRBJ2-6	18	-	TGTGCCAGCAGCTTAGCGTTCGCGGAGAGCTCTGGGGCCAACGTCCTGACTTTC	CASSLAFAESSGANVLTF
TRBV10-3	-	TRBJ2-7	13	-	TGTGCCATCAGTGAACCAGGTTCCTACGAGCAGTACTTC	CAISEPGSYEQYF
TRBV11-3	-	TRBJ1-1	12	-	TGTGCCAGCAGTCAAGAGGGAACTGAAGCTTTCTTT	CASSQEGTEAFF
TRBV19	-	TRBJ2-2	17	TRBD2	TGTGCCAGTAGTATAGGACTAGCGGGAGGGGGGACCGGGGAGCTGTTTTTT	CASSIGLAGGGTGELFF
TRBV11-2	once	TRBJ1-4	14	-	TGTGCCAGCAGCCCACGGACAGAGAGTGAAAAACTGTTTTTT	CASSPRTESEKLFF
TRBV6-1	-	TRBJ2-1	17	TRBD2	TGTGCCAGCAGTGAAGGAGCGGGGTATAGCTCCTACAATGAGCAGTTCTTC	CASSEGAGYSSYNEQFF
TRBV27	-	TRBJ1-5	12	-	TGTGCCAGCAGTCCCTTAAATCAGCCCCAGCATTTT	CASSPLNQPQHF
TRBV19	-	TRBJ2-5	13	TRBD1	TGTGCCAGTAGTCCCGGGACAGGGAAGACCCAGTACTTC	CASSPGTGKTQYF
TRBV2	-	TRBJ2-1	16	TRBD2	TGTGCCAGCAGTGAGGTCCCAGCGGGAGTCGGGGGTGAGCAGTTCTTC	CASSEVPAGVGGEQFF
TRBV9	-	TRBJ1-2	15	TRBD1	TGTGCCAGCAGCGTAGTCTCAGGGGGCAGGGATGGCTACACCTTC	CASSVVSGGRDGYTF
TRBV13	-	TRBJ1-3	13	-	TGTGCCAGCAGCTTAGCAGGGGCAAACACCATATATTTT	CASSLAGANTIYF
TRBV5-6	-	TRBJ2-3	15	TRBD1	TGTGCCAGCAGCTCGGGACAGGGGCACACAGATACGCAGTATTTT	CASSSGQGHTDTQYF
TRBV5-1	-	TRBJ1-1	14	-	TGCGCCAGCAGCTTGACCTACAGGAACACTGAAGCTTTCTTT	CASSLTYRNTEAFF